These 7 T cell receptor beta chains were all obtained from the same sample, sequenced in a study of T cell responses to AZD1222 COVID-19 vaccine. Some clones are missing from TCRdb's copy, which holds only in-frame ones; the method was immunoSEQ multiplex PCR. Of roughly 150,000 clones listed, about 91% are singletons. Sequences were derived from peripheral blood, sampled on day 0 of AZD1222 vaccination. The receptor source for this set is an adult in good health.

The rearrangement links TRBV2 to TRBJ2-5; no clear D gene. Trimming took off 3 bases at V and 7 bases at J, with 9 bases between the two ends. Germline CDR1 and CDR2: SNHLY and FYNNEI. The CDR3 has 12 residues. The CDR3 sequence: CASSEDNGTQYF. CDR3 coding DNA: TGTGCCAGCAGTGAGGATAACGGGACCCAGTACTTC.

The chain is built from TRBV6-1 and TRBJ2-3, with D perhaps assigned TRBD1 or TRBD2 (7 bases each). This CDR3 has 16 amino acids. V was pared by 4 bases and J by 4 bases, with 18 bases between. CDR1 MNHNS and CDR2 SASEGT come from the germline V gene. CDR3 region: CASSARGAGGADTQYF. The CDR3 DNA sequence: TGTGCCAGCAGTGCACGGGGGGCAGGGGGAGCAGATACGCAGTATTTT.

The chain recombines TRBV3-1 (or the pseudogene TRBV3-2) with TRBJ1-5; D call uncertain. With 2 bases removed from V and 7 bases from J, the gap between germline ends came to 9 bases. In germline, CDR1 is LGHDT, CDR2 YNNKEL (reference sequence). CDR3 length: 13 residues. The CDR3 sequence is CASSQTNWQPQHF. CDR3 in DNA: TGTGCCAGCAGCCAAACCAATTGGCAGCCCCAGCATTTT.

This clone was found once. This rearrangement joins TRBV5-1 to TRBJ1-2; D gene ambiguous. Germline CDR1 and CDR2: SGHRS and YFSETQ. The CDR3 is 13 amino acids. The V end lost 4 bases, the J end lost 7 bases, and 14 bases lay between the germline ends. The CDR3 sequence is CASSPGRVPGYTF. The CDR3 bases are TGCGCCAGCAGCCCCGGACGAGTACCTGGCTACACCTTC.

The chain recombines TRBV19 with TRBJ1-5; D possibly corresponds to TRBD1 (5 bases). The germline CDR1 and CDR2 sequences are LNHDA and SQIVND (reference sequence). This CDR3 is 14 amino acids long. The V and J ends lost 3 bases and 2 bases respectively, with 8 bases between them. CDR3 protein: CASSMWGGNQPQHF. The DNA of the CDR3 is TGTGCCAGTAGTATGTGGGGCGGCAATCAGCCCCAGCATTTT.

This rearrangement joins TRBV11-1 to TRBJ2-2, with D possibly being TRBD1 (5 bases). V was trimmed by 1 base and J by 6 bases, leaving 12 bases between them. CDR1 and CDR2 (germline): SGHAT, FQDESV (reference sequence). The CDR3 contains 15 residues. The CDR3 loop reads CASSLVGALAGELFF. The CDR3 nucleotides are TGTGCCAGCAGCTTAGTAGGGGCCCTCGCCGGGGAGCTGTTTTTT.

This chain joins TRBV2 and TRBJ1-6; 9 nucleotides align to TRBD1. Germline V gene lookup returns CDR1 SNHLY and CDR2 FYNNEI. The CDR3 length is 15 residues. The V segment lost 3 bases and the J segment 10 bases; nucleotides outside the gene matches: 7. This CDR3 is CASSDVGQGGSPLHF. DNA for the CDR3: TGTGCCAGCAGTGATGTGGGACAGGGAGGCTCACCCCTCCACTTT.